A selection of T cell receptor beta chains follows, all from one sample in a study of blood T cell repertoires in COVID-19. Using immunoSEQ multiplex PCR, the repertoire was profiled, and TCRdb retains in-frame clones only, with some absent. The sample comprises about 70,000 clones, 87% of which are singletons, and roughly 5.2% rests with the top ten. What was sequenced was peripheral blood. The receptors shown here come from a man between 45 and 60 years old with active COVID-19. The conserved cysteine and the conserved F or W are not part of the CDR3 here.

cdr3_aa	v_call
ASSLPGTDTQY	TRBV18
AISEAGGDQPQH	TRBV10-3
ASSKMGGPNTEAF	TRBV7-3
ASSPYYGSYNEQF	TRBV3-1/TRBV3-2
ASSQGRGDYEQY	TRBV4-1
ASSLAKAGETQY	TRBV5-1
ASSLGGSGRTDTQY	TRBV5-4
AGGTGVNTEAF	TRBV2
ASSPHGGFYEQY	TRBV7-9
ASKARLETEAF	TRBV6-5
ASSIRGSGTEAF	TRBV19
ASSRPRGAYGYT	TRBV3-1/TRBV3-2
ASSPLWANTIY	TRBV6-5
ASSYVSLGGPVFLNTEAF	TRBV6-2/TRBV6-3
AWSVHLLREQY	TRBV30
ASSLEVSGTRYNEQF	TRBV27
ASSRDRDSEQF	TRBV12-3/TRBV12-4
ASSYRGRTEAF	TRBV6-2/TRBV6-3
ASSLSPSTLDDNEQF	TRBV28
ASSLVRTSGIGDTQY	TRBV7-8
ASSRRTSGRLRTGELF	TRBV5-8
ASSERQGRSYEQY	TRBV2
ASSSLTSGRANEQF	TRBV5-6
ASSSNLAGDGGTQY	TRBV7-9
ATSESGTGDSGANVLT	TRBV24-1
ASSFSQGAVAF	TRBV27
ASSEAGLARNEQF	TRBV19
ASRSDGQGGNTEAF	TRBV5-5
ASSVGHMNTEAF	TRBV9
SVGQGATGELF	TRBV29-1
ASFGRGGKNIQY	TRBV28
ATSDARQGITEAF	TRBV24-1
ASSSQYGQGDEQY	TRBV7-9
AWSRGGLDTQY	TRBV30
ASSLVTGGIHEQY	TRBV5-1
AISARGTDTQY	TRBV10-3
ASSEYGLGDNEQF	TRBV9
ASSLALGLGETQY	TRBV5-1
ASYWGLAGAETQY	TRBV21-1
ASSYLSTGELF	TRBV6-5
ASSSPGPGNGEKLF	TRBV11-1
ASSPQGNYGYT	TRBV12-3/TRBV12-4
ASSSNNEQF	TRBV11-3
ASSPGTGGHGGAEAF	TRBV7-9
ASSFGDRDSEQY	TRBV11-3
ASSPPVGPGDTQY	TRBV7-2
ASNFGQNYGYT	TRBV19
ASSQVDRTCYEQY	TRBV4-3
ASSEFKTWGGEAF	TRBV10-2
ASSLSGLAGSEQY	TRBV7-2
ASSQASGETQY	TRBV4-1
ASRRTSGSDYEQY	TRBV6-5
ASSLNRGYNSPLH	TRBV5-5
ASSLARTVYNEQF	TRBV5-5
ASSSPTGRTRADTQY	TRBV4-1
ASSRGSGISYEQY	TRBV21-1
ASRGTGNTEAF	TRBV6-4
ASSEDPGQGTTEAF	TRBV18
ASSISVGQGTDTQY	TRBV19